This TCR beta chain derives from a study of blood T cells in healthy people across ages. Through a sample-barcoded 5' primer and a J-beta primer mix, a second PCR was run for about 7 to 12 cycles. Each cDNA molecule carried a tag from a template-switch adaptor that contained 12 random nucleotides. A single record per CDR3 protein comes from TCRdb applying MiXCR to the 5' RACE reads. The data hold 780,000 or so distinct CDR3 sequences, with approximately 60% observed a single time. This clonotype was found a few times. What it binds is unknown. The ends lost 4 bases at V and 3 bases at J; junction bases unmatched: 4. The length of the CDR3 is 14 residues. Germline lookup yields CDR1 SQVTM and CDR2 ANQGSEA. Study-wide results and caveats: Estimates based on one million T cells were treated as lower bounds. Per million T cells, the diversity of TCR beta decreased roughly linearly as age advanced.

The gene calls are TRBV29-1 and TRBJ2-3; 10 nucleotides line up with TRBD2. The TCR originated in a man aged 40-55 years in good health. Sample: blood. Here the CDR3 DNA reads TGCAGCGTTGCCCAAGCGGGGGGGACAGATACGCAGTATTTT. Translation gives CSVAQAGGTDTQYF.